The clone carrying this T cell receptor beta chain has a single count. Its matching antigen is unknown. The data stem from a study of shared clonotypes between healthy human individuals. Study-level points and caveats: The small donor group covered limited genetic and exposure diversity. Generally, naive subsets (rather than memory subsets) showed larger estimated richness. In contrast to clonotypes shared by all four donors, non-shared clonotypes had lower generation probabilities.

The material for each subset, its genomic DNA, was split evenly across several immunoSEQ plates. TCRdb's copy holds only in-frame clones and misses some; the assay was immunoSEQ multiplex PCR. The sample includes around 1.6 million clones, under 99% of them seen just once. This CDR3 spans 14 amino acids. V was cut by 0 bases and J by 3 bases, with 9 bases left in between. The germline CDR1 and CDR2 sequences are MNHNS and SASEGT. This clonotype was sampled from a man in his thirties or forties in good health. The genes are TRBV6-1 and TRBJ2-7; D uncertain. The specimen sequenced was naive CD4+ T cells sorted from blood. Subset denoted: CD45RA+ positively selected. CDR3 sequence: CASSEASLLYEQYF. DNA for the CDR3: TGTGCCAGCAGTGAAGCCAGCCTACTCTACGAGCAGTACTTC.